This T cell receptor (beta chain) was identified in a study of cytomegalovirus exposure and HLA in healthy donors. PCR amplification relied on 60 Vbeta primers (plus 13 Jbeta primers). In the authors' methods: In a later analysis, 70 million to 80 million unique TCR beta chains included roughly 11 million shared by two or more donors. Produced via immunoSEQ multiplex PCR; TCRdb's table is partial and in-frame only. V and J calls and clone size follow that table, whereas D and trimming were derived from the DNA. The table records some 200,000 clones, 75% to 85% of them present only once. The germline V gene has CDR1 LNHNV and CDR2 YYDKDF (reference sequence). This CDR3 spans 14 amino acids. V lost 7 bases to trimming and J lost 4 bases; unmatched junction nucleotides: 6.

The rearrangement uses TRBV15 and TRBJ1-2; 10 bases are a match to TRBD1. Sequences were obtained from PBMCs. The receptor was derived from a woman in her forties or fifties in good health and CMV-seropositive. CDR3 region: CATTAGQGIYGYTF. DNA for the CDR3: TGTGCCACCACGGCGGGACAGGGGATCTATGGCTACACCTTC.